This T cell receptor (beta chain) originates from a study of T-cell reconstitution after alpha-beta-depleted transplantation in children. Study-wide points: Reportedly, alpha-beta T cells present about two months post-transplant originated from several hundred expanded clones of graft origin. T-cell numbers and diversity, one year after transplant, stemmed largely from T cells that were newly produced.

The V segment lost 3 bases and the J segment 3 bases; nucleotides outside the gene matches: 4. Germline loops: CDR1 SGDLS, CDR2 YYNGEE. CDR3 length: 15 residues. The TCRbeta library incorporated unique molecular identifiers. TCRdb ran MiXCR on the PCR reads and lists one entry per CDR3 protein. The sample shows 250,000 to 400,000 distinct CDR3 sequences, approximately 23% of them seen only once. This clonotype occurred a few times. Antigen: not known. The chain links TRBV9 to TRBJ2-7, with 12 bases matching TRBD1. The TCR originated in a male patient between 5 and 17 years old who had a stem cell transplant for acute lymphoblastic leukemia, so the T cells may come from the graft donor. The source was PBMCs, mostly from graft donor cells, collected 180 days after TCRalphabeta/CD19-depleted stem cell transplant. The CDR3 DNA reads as TGTGCCAGCAGCGCGGGACAGGGGGCATACTACGAGCAGTACTTC. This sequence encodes CASSAGQGAYYEQYF.